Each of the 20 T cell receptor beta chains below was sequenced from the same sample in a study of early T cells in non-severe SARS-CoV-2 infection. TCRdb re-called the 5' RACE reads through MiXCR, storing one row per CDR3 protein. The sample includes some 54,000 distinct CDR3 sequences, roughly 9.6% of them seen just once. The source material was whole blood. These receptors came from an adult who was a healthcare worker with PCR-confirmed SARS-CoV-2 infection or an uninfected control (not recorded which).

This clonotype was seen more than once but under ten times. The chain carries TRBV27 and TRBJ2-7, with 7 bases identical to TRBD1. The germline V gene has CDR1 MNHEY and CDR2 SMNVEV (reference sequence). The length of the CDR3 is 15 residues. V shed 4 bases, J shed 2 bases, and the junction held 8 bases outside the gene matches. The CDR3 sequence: CASSSQQGNTYEQYF. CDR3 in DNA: TGTGCCAGCAGTTCGCAACAGGGGAACACCTACGAGCAGTACTTC.

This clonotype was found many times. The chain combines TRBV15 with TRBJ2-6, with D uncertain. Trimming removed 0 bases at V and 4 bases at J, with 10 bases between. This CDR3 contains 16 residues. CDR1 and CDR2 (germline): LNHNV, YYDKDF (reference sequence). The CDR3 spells CATSREGHGGANVLTF. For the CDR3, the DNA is TGTGCCACCAGCAGAGAGGGCCACGGGGGGGCCAACGTCCTGACTTTC.

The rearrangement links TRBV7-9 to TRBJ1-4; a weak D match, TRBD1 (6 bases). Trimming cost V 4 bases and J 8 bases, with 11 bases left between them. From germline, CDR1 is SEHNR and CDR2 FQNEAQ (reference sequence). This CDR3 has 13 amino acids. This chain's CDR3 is CASSWGQGEKLFF. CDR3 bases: TGTGCCAGCAGCTGGGGTCAGGGGGAAAAACTGTTTTTT.

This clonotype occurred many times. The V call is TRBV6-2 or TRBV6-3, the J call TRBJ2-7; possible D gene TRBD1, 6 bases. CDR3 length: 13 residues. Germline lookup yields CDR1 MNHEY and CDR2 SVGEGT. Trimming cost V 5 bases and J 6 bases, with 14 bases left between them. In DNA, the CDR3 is TGTGCCAGCAGTCCCGGGCTCAGGGGCGAGCAGTACTTC. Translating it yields CASSPGLRGEQYF.

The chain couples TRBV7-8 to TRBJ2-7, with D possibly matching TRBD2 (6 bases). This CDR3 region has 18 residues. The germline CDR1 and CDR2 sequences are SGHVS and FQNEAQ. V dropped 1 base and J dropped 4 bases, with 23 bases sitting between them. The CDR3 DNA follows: TGTGCCAGCAGCTTAGGCCCCTCGGGCAGGGAGGTTATGTACGAGCAGTACTTC. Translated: CASSLGPSGREVMYEQYF.

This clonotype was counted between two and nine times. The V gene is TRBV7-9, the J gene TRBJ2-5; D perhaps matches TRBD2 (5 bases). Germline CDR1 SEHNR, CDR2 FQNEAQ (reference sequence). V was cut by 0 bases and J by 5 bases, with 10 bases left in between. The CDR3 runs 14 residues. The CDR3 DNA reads TGTGCCAGCAGCTTAGCTCCCCCGGGGGAGACCCAGTACTTC. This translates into CASSLAPPGETQYF.

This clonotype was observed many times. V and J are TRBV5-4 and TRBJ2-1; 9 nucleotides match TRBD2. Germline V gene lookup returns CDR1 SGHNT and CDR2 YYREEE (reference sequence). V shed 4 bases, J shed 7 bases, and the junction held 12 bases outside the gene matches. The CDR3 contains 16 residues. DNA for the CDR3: TGTGCCAGCAGCCCGATGGAGCGGGGGGACCGAAATGAGCAGTTCTTC. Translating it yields CASSPMERGDRNEQFF.

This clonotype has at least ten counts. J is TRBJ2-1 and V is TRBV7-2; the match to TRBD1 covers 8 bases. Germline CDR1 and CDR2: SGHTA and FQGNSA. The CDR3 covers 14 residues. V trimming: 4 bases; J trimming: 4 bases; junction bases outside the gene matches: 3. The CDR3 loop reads CASSSRQGYNEQFF. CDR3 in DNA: TGTGCCAGCAGCTCGCGACAGGGGTACAATGAGCAGTTCTTC.

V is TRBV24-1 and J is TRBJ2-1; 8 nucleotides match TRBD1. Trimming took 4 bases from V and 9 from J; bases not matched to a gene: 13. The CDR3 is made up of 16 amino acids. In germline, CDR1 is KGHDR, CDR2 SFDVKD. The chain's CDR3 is CATSERPGQVFGEQFF. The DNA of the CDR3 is TGTGCCACCAGTGAGCGGCCGGGACAGGTTTTCGGTGAGCAGTTCTTC.

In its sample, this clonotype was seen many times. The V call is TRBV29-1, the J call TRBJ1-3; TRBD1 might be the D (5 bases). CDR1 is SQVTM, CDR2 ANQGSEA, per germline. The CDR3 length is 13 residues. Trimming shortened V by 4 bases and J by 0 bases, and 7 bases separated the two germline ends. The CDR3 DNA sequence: TGCAGCGTTGGACAGAGCTCTGGAAACACCATATATTTT. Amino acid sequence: CSVGQSSGNTIYF.

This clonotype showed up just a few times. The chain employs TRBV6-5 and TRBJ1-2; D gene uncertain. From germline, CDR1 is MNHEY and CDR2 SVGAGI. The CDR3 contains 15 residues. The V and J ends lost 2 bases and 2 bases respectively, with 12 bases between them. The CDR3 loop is CASSYGRRTNYGYTF. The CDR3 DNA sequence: TGTGCCAGCAGTTACGGGCGTCGTACGAACTATGGCTACACCTTC.

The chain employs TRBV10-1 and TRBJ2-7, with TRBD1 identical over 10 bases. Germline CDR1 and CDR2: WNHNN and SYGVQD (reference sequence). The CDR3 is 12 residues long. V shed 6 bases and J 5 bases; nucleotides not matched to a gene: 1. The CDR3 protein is CASSGTGDEQYF. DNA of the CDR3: TGCGCCAGCAGCGGGACAGGGGACGAGCAGTACTTC.

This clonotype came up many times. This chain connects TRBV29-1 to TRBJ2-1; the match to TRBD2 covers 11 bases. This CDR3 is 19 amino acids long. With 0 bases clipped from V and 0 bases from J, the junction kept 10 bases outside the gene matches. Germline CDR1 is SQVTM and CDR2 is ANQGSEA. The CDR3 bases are TGCAGCGTTGAAGATGTAGGGACTAGCGGCTGGAGCTCCTACAATGAGCAGTTCTTC. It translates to CSVEDVGTSGWSSYNEQFF.

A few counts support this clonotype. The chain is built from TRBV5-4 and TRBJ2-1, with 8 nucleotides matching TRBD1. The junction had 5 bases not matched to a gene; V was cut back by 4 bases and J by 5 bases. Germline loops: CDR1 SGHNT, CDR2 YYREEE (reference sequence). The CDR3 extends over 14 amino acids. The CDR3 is CASSPGQGNNEQFF. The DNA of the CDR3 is TGTGCCAGCAGCCCCGGACAGGGAAACAATGAGCAGTTCTTC.

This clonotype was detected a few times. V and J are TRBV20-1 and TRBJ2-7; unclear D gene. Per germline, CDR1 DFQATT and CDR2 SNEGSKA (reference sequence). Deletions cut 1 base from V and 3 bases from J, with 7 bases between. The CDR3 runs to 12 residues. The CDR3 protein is CSARAAVYEQYF. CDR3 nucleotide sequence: TGCAGTGCTAGAGCAGCCGTCTACGAGCAGTACTTC.

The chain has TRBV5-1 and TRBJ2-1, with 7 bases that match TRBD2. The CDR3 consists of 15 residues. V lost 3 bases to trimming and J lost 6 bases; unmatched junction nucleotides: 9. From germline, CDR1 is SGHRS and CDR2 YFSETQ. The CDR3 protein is CASSSLRGDLNEQFF. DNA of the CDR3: TGCGCCAGCAGCTCCCTCCGGGGGGACCTCAATGAGCAGTTCTTC.

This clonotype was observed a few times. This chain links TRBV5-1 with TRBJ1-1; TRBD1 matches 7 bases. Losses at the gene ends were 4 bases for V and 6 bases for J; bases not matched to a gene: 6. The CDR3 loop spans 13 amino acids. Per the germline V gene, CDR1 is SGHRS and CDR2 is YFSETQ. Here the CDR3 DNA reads TGCGCCAGCAGCCGCGAAGACAGGGCTGAAGCTTTCTTT. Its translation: CASSREDRAEAFF.

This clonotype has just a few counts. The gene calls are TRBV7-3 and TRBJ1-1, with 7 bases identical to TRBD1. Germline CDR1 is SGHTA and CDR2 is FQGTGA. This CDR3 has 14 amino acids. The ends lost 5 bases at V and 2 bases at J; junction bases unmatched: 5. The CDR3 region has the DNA TGTGCCAGCAGCCCACAGGGGACCAACACTGAAGCTTTCTTT. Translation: CASSPQGTNTEAFF.

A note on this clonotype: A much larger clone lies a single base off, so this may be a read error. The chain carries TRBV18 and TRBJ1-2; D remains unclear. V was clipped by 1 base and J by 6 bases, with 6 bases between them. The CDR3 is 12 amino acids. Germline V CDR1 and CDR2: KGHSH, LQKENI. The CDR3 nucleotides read TGTGCCAGCTCACCACACGAAGATGGCTACACCTTC. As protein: CASSPHEDGYTF.

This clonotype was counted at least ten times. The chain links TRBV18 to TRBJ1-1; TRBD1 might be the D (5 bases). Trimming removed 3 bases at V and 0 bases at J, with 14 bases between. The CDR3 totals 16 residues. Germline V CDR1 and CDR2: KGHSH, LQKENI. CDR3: CASSPTGRIMNTEAFF. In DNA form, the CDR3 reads TGTGCCAGCTCACCGACGGGACGGATTATGAACACTGAAGCTTTCTTT.